This T cell receptor beta chain was documented in a study of CD8 T cells in ankylosing spondylitis. Study results and caveats: Matched synovial fluid from ankylosing spondylitis patients was reported to be enriched for disease-linked clones. Disease-linked clones, CD8+, were relatively rare in peripheral blood. Previous work reported some of these motif variants in the synovial fluid and blood of reactive arthritis. There was a TCR beta motif, made of 7 to 9 highly homologous variants, that appeared characteristic of ankylosing spondylitis blood.

With respect to this clonotype: Its antigen is not known.

TCRdb redid the calling of the 5' RACE reads with MiXCR, one entry per CDR3 protein. Here the sample spans around 250,000 distinct CDR3 sequences, over 30% being singletons. The CDR3 is 16 residues long. V lost 8 bases, J lost 3 bases, and 10 bases stayed unmatched. The germline V gene has CDR1 DFQATT and CDR2 SNEGSKA (reference sequence). The V call is TRBV20-1, the J call TRBJ2-4; TRBD2 matches at 13 bases. The sample was blood, either unsorted or a sorted T cell fraction (not recorded which). This sequence was found in a male donor with ankylosing spondylitis or in good health (not recorded which). The DNA of the CDR3 is TGCAGTTTTCCCGGGACTAGCGGGGAAATCAAAAACATTCAGTACTTC. Its translation is CSFPGTSGEIKNIQYF.